The T cell receptor beta chain under discussion was sequenced for a study of pediatric ulcerative colitis (dated by TCRdb to about 2019). Regarding the study in general: Seven ulcerative colitis patients had pancolitis and two had left-sided colitis, with histology consistent with ulcerative colitis in all. By Pediatric Ulcerative Colitis Activity Index, a couple of patients had mild disease, several had moderate disease and three had acute severe colitis. From 9 or 10 newly diagnosed, treatment-naive pediatric ulcerative colitis patients and four non-IBD control children, paired blood and rectal samples were collected.

Study-wide conclusions, independent of this receptor: A couple of rectal CDR3 clonotypes were found in every ulcerative colitis patient but in no control. Rectal repertoire features separated controls, mild-moderate and acute severe colitis patients; acute severe colitis showed reduced rectal diversity due to clonal expansions. The healthy control group was small, with only a few individuals. Repertoires were derived from total lymphocyte DNA, so rare subsets such as regulatory T cells may have patterns not reflected. Clonal overlap between a subject's own blood and rectum was significantly greater in ulcerative colitis patients than in controls, which suggests more T cell trafficking to inflamed tissue. For technical reasons, blood samples from two patients gave substantially fewer templates, and these samples were excluded from the blood-rectal overlap analysis.

Rearranged CDR3 beta regions were amplified from genomic DNA with multiplex V and J primers using the immunoSEQ TRB Survey service. To keep sequencing depth equal across samples, survey-level depth of up to 500,000 reads per sample was applied. Libraries were purified and pooled, and sequencing was performed on Illumina technology. For the original study's pipeline: Productive clonality, sample overlap, pairwise scatters, CDR3 beta length, V/D/J gene usage and productiveness were all assessed with the immunoSEQ online tools. Calculated diversity was defined as the number of unique rearrangements divided by total templates times 100, and Shannon and Simpson indices were additionally computed. For principal component analysis, Z-score normalized data were analyzed with the R prcomp function and the ggbiplot package. Morisita's index was used to measure clonal overlap between blood and rectum within each subject. TCRdb re-hosts the immuneACCESS table, in-frame sequences only. Its copies lack some clones; in the studies checked, an unresolved V gene accounts for under half of them, and the cause for the rest is not known. V and J calls and clone size come straight from that table; D and trimming were deduced from the DNA. In this sample the table shows tens of thousands of clones, 70% to 85% of which occur a single time. The top ten clonotypes cover roughly 5.5% of the sample.

Before the diagnostic colonoscopy, none of the ulcerative colitis patients had been given immunosuppressive medication. A blood sample was drawn at the time of the colonoscopy. The Wizard kit (Promega) was used to extract genomic DNA from the blood and intestinal samples. This clone has only a few counts. This clone's antigen is unknown. No clone much larger than this one lies a single base away; base qualities are absent. The CDR3 starts with the cysteine, ends with the phenylalanine, and has 15 residues. The entry retains the CDR3 DNA only, 45 bases that are in frame from base 1. The germline V gene (reference sequence) gives CDR1 as MNHEY and CDR2 as SMNVEV. For this chain, trimming is 3 bases at the V end and 4 bases at the J end, and the number of junction bases without a gene match is 4.

The source material was blood. The source of this sequence is a boy younger than 18 with moderate ulcerative colitis. The sequence links TRBV27 to TRBJ2-3; TRBD2 fits 10 bases in the junction. CDR3 protein: CASSFRTSGSDTQYF. The DNA is as follows: TGTGCCAGCAGTTTTAGGACTAGCGGCTCAGATACGCAGTATTTT.